A selection of T cell receptor beta chains follows, all from one sample in a study of early T cells in non-severe SARS-CoV-2 infection. TCRdb fed the 5' RACE reads into MiXCR, producing one record per CDR3 protein. Of about 22,000 distinct CDR3 sequences in the sample, around 3.3% were seen once. What was sequenced was whole blood. These receptors were collected from an adult who was a healthcare worker with PCR-confirmed SARS-CoV-2 infection or an uninfected control (not recorded which). CDR3s include the opening cysteine and the closing phenylalanine or tryptophan. Fields, in order: J gene, D gene, clone size, V gene, CDR3 protein, CDR3 DNA. A D gene is named only where the DNA matches it firmly. Size is omitted from some rows. Given values are once, few, many or a class for expanded clones.

>TRBJ1-5|.|medium-sized|TRBV18
CASSKPGGINQPQHF
TGTGCCAGCTCGAAGCCGGGGGGCATCAATCAGCCCCAGCATTTT
>TRBJ2-7|.|many|TRBV20-1
CSARDRGVSSYEQYF
TGCAGTGCTAGAGATCGCGGGGTGAGCTCCTACGAGCAGTACTTC
>TRBJ2-7|TRBD1|many|TRBV7-9
CASSSGQGAVEQYF
TGTGCCAGCAGCTCCGGACAGGGGGCAGTCGAGCAGTACTTC
>TRBJ2-5|TRBD2|few|TRBV6-6
CASSYSGGGETQYF
TGTGCCAGCAGTTACTCCGGGGGGGGAGAGACCCAGTACTTC
>TRBJ2-2|.|few|TRBV28
CASSFGTRNGGELFF
TGTGCCAGCAGTTTCGGGACAAGGAACGGCGGGGAGCTGTTTTTT
>TRBJ1-1|.|medium-sized|TRBV20-1
CSAIPGRRAEAFF
TGCAGTGCCATACCGGGACGGAGGGCTGAAGCTTTCTTT
>TRBJ2-7|.|many|TRBV27
CASSLRGGYEQYF
TGTGCCAGCAGTTTGAGGGGAGGCTACGAGCAGTACTTC
>TRBJ2-7|.|many|TRBV3-1
CASSQDRDGDEQYF
TGTGCCAGCAGCCAAGATAGGGACGGCGACGAGCAGTACTTC
>TRBJ2-5|.|.|TRBV5-6
CASSAQGRRKTQYF
TGTGCCAGCAGCGCTCAGGGACGGAGGAAGACCCAGTACTTC
>TRBJ1-1|.|many|TRBV5-4
CASRASREMNTEAFF
TGTGCCAGCAGAGCTTCCAGGGAAATGAACACTGAAGCTTTCTTT
>TRBJ1-5|.|many|TRBV12-3/TRBV12-4
CASSLRPAGQPQHF
TGTGCCAGCAGTTTACGGCCCGCGGGTCAGCCCCAGCATTTT
>TRBJ2-1|.|many|TRBV7-6
CASSPGPYNEQFF
TGTGCCAGCAGCCCCGGACCCTACAATGAGCAGTTCTTC
>TRBJ2-1|.|many|TRBV7-6
CASSLGSQAREQFF
TGTGCCAGCAGCTTAGGTTCCCAGGCGAGGGAGCAGTTCTTC
>TRBJ1-5|TRBD1|many|TRBV7-9
CASSLGKGAPNQPQHF
TGTGCCAGCAGCTTAGGAAAGGGGGCGCCCAATCAGCCCCAGCATTTT
>TRBJ2-5|TRBD1|many|TRBV12-3/TRBV12-4
CASSLGTGNRQETQYF
TGTGCCAGCAGTTTAGGGACAGGGAATCGGCAAGAGACCCAGTACTTC
>TRBJ1-1|.|many|TRBV11-2
CASSLAGGPSTEAFF
TGTGCCAGCAGCTTAGCCGGGGGTCCATCCACTGAAGCTTTCTTT
>TRBJ2-7|.|many|TRBV18
CASSRGRSSYEQYF
TGTGCCAGCTCACGGGGAAGAAGCTCCTACGAGCAGTACTTC
>TRBJ1-5|TRBD1|many|TRBV20-1
CSARSDRGNQPQHF
TGCAGTGCTAGATCCGACAGGGGCAATCAGCCCCAGCATTTT
>TRBJ2-1|.|many|TRBV20-1
CSAGGPRHYNEQFF
TGCAGTGCTGGGGGACCAAGACACTACAATGAGCAGTTCTTC
>TRBJ2-7|.|few|TRBV19
CASSILVPPYEQYF
TGTGCCAGTAGTATCCTAGTTCCTCCCTACGAGCAGTACTTC
>TRBJ2-3|.|many|TRBV7-2
CASSLEWGVGAQYF
TGTGCCAGCAGCTTAGAGTGGGGCGTTGGGGCGCAGTATTTT
>TRBJ1-2|.|many|TRBV5-5
CASSLATGNGYTF
TGTGCCAGCAGCTTGGCCACGGGAAATGGCTACACCTTC
>TRBJ2-7|.|.|TRBV6-2/TRBV6-3
CASSEDYFYEQYF
TGTGCCAGCAGTGAAGACTACTTCTACGAGCAGTACTTC
>TRBJ1-4|.|many|TRBV6-5
CASSRHGRVNEKLFF
TGTGCCAGCAGTCGCCACGGACGGGTCAATGAAAAACTGTTTTTT
>TRBJ2-7|.|many|TRBV7-2
CASSSLLAWEQYF
TGTGCCAGCAGCTCCCTACTAGCTTGGGAGCAGTACTTC
>TRBJ2-7|.|.|TRBV28
CASKGAGENDEQYF
TGTGCCAGCAAAGGGGCAGGGGAGAATGACGAGCAGTACTTC
>TRBJ2-1|TRBD1|.|TRBV27
CASSVQGASSYNEQFF
TGTGCCAGCAGTGTACAGGGGGCGAGCTCCTACAATGAGCAGTTCTTC
>TRBJ2-2|.|many|TRBV19
CASSIRGTGELFF
TGTGCCAGTAGTATCCGGGGGACCGGGGAGCTGTTTTTT
>TRBJ2-2|TRBD1|few|TRBV27
CASKTHRQGVYTGELFF
TGTGCCAGCAAAACCCACCGACAGGGGGTTTACACCGGGGAGCTGTTTTTT
>TRBJ2-5|.|many|TRBV6-2/TRBV6-3
CASSYPPGVETQYF
TGTGCCAGCAGTTACCCGCCAGGGGTAGAGACCCAGTACTTC
>TRBJ1-2|TRBD1|.|TRBV7-6
CASSSGGVGYTF
TGTGCCAGCAGTTCAGGGGGCGTTGGCTACACCTTC
>TRBJ2-3|TRBD2|many|TRBV5-5
CATTNSGVTDTQYF
TGTGCCACCACGAATAGCGGGGTCACAGATACGCAGTATTTT
>TRBJ1-6|.|many|TRBV7-3
CASSPRNDRRNSPLHF
TGTGCCAGCAGCCCCCGGAACGACAGGAGAAATTCACCCCTCCACTTT
>TRBJ2-2|.|many|TRBV12-3/TRBV12-4
CASPPRRTGELFF
TGTGCCAGTCCCCCCCGGCGAACCGGGGAGCTGTTTTTT
>TRBJ1-2|.|many|TRBV4-2
CASSQDVRETYGYTF
TGTGCCAGCAGCCAAGATGTCAGAGAGACCTATGGCTACACCTTC
>TRBJ1-5|.|many|TRBV5-4
CASSPDLSNQPQHF
TGTGCCAGCAGCCCCGATCTTAGCAATCAGCCCCAGCATTTT
>TRBJ1-2|.|many|TRBV7-9
CASSPTAYGYTF
TGTGCCAGCAGCCCGACAGCCTATGGCTACACCTTC
>TRBJ2-2|.|few|TRBV6-5
CASSRTVHGAGELFF
TGTGCCAGCAGTAGGACTGTACATGGGGCCGGGGAGCTGTTTTTT
>TRBJ2-5|TRBD2|many|TRBV5-1
CASSLVLASGGMKTQYF
TGCGCCAGCAGCTTGGTATTGGCTAGCGGGGGTATGAAGACCCAGTACTTC
>TRBJ1-1|.|medium-sized|TRBV7-3
CASSLEGSGDTEAFF
TGTGCCAGCAGCTTAGAGGGCAGCGGGGACACTGAAGCTTTCTTT
>TRBJ2-3|TRBD2|many|TRBV6-5
CASSRLAGGPADTQYF
TGTGCCAGCAGTCGACTAGCGGGAGGCCCTGCGGATACGCAGTATTTT
>TRBJ2-7|TRBD1|many|TRBV25-1
CASGTGIYEQYF
TGTGCCAGCGGGACAGGAATCTACGAGCAGTACTTC
>TRBJ2-5|.|many|TRBV7-9
CASSPRARQETQYF
TGTGCCAGCAGCCCCCGGGCTAGACAAGAGACCCAGTACTTC
>TRBJ1-6|TRBD1|many|TRBV27
CASRIQGATSPLHF
TGTGCCAGCAGAATACAGGGGGCCACATCACCCCTCCACTTT
>TRBJ1-1|.|.|TRBV4-1
CASSSPTAEAFF
TGCGCCAGCAGCTCGCCGACCGCTGAAGCTTTCTTT
>TRBJ1-6|.|many|TRBV3-1
CASSQVTGISPLHF
TGTGCCAGCAGCCAGGTAACAGGGATTTCACCCCTCCACTTT
>TRBJ2-7|TRBD2|medium-sized|TRBV20-1
CSALVTSGSRRSSYEQYF
TGCAGTGCTTTAGTAACTAGCGGGAGTAGAAGGAGCTCCTACGAGCAGTACTTC
>TRBJ2-2|.|few|TRBV5-1
CASSLGVAGPGELFF
TGCGCCAGCAGCTTGGGAGTCGCAGGGCCCGGGGAGCTGTTTTTT
>TRBJ2-5|.|few|TRBV18
CASSPTGKTQYF
TGTGCCAGCTCCCCCACCGGCAAGACCCAGTACTTC
>TRBJ1-5|.|many|TRBV28
CATRQTYSNQPQHF
TGTGCCACCCGACAGACATATAGCAATCAGCCCCAGCATTTT
>TRBJ2-7|.|many|TRBV3-1
CASSGHLRYEQYF
TGTGCCAGCAGCGGACACCTCCGCTACGAGCAGTACTTC
>TRBJ1-4|.|many|TRBV7-9
CASKGTDEKLFF
TGTGCCAGCAAGGGTACGGATGAAAAACTGTTTTTT
>TRBJ2-7|.|many|TRBV19
CARVCRGRSEQYF
TGTGCCAGAGTCTGCAGGGGCAGAAGCGAGCAGTACTTC
>TRBJ1-5|TRBD1|many|TRBV6-1
CASSESDRGNQPQHF
TGTGCCAGCAGTGAATCCGACAGGGGAAATCAGCCCCAGCATTTT